This T cell receptor (beta chain) was identified in a study of shared clonotypes between healthy human individuals. CD45RO-negative CD8 cells positively selected for CCR7 made up the naive population, which excluded terminally differentiated effector memory CD45RA+ cells. V dropped 3 bases and J dropped 1; count of bases not matched to a gene: 1. Germline V gene data show CDR1 as SGHNT and CDR2 as YYREEE (reference sequence). This CDR3 comprises 14 residues. Turning to this clone: Its cognate antigen is unknown. The sample holds other DNA sequences that translate to the same CDR3.

TCRdb's table, derived via immunoSEQ multiplex PCR, lists solely in-frame clones and lacks some. In the table there are roughly 2 million clones, about 95% of which are singletons. The study's findings and limits: Non-shared clonotypes had lower generation probabilities than those shared by all four donors.

The specimen sequenced was naive CD8+ T cells sorted from blood. The chain employs TRBV5-4 and TRBJ2-1; 7 nucleotides line up with TRBD2. The TCR was taken from a man between 18 and 29 years old in good health. Here the CDR3 DNA reads TGTGCCAGCAGCTCCGGGGGGTCCTACAATGAGCAGTTCTTC. Protein sequence: CASSSGGSYNEQFF.